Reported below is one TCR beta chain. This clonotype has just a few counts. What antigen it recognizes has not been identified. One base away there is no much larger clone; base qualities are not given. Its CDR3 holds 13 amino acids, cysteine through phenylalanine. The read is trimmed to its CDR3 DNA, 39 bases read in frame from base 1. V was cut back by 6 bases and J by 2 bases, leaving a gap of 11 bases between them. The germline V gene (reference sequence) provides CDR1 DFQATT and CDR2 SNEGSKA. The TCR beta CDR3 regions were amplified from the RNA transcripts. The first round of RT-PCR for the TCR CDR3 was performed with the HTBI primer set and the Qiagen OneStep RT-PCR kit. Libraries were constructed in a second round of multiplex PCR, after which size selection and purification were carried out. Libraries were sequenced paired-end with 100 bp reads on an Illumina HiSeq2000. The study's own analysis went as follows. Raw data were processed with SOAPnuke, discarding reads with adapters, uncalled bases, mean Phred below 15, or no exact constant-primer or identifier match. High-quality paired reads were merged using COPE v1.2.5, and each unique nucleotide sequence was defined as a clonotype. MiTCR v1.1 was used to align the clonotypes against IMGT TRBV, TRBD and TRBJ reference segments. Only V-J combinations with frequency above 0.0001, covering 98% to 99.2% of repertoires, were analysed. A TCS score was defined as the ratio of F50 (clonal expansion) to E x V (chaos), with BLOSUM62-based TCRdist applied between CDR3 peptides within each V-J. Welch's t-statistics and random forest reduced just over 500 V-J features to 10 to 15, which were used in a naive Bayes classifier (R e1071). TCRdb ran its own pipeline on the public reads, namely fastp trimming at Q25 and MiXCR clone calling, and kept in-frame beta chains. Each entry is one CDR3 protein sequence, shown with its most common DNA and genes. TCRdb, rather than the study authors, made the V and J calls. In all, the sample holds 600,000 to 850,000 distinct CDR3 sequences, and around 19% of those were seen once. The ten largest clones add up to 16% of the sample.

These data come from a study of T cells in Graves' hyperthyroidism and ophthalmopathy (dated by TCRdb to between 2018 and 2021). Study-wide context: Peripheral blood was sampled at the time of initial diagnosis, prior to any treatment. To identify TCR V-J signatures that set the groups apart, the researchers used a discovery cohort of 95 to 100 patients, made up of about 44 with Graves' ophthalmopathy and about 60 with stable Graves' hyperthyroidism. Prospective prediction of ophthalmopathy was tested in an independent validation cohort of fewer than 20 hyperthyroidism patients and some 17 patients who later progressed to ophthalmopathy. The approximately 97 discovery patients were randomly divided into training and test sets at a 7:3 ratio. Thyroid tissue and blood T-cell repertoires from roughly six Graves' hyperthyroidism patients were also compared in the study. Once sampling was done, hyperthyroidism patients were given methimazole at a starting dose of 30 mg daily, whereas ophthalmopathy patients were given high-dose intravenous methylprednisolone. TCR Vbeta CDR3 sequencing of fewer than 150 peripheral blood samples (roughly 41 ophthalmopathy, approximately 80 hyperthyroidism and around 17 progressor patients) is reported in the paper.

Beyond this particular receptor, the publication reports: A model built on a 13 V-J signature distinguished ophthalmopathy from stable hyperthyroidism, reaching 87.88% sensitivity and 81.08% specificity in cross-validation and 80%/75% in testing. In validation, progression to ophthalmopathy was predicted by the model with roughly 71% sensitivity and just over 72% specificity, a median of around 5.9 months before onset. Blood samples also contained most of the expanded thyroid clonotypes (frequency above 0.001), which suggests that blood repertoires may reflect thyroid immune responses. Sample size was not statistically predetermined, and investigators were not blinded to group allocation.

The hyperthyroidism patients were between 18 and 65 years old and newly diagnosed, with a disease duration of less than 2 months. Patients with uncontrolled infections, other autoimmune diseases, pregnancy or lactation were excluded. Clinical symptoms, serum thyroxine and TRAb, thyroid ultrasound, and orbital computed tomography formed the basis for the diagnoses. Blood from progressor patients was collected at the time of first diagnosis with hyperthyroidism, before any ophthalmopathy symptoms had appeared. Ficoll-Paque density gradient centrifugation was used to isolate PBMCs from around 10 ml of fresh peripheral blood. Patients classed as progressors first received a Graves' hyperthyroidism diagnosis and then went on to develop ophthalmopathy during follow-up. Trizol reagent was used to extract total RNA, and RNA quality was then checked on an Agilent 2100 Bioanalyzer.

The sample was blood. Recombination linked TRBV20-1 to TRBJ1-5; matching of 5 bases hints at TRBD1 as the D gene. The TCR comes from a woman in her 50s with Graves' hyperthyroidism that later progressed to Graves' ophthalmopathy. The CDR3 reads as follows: CSATRGGNQPQHF. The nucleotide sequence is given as TGCAGTGCAACGAGGGGCGGCAATCAGCCCCAGCATTTT.